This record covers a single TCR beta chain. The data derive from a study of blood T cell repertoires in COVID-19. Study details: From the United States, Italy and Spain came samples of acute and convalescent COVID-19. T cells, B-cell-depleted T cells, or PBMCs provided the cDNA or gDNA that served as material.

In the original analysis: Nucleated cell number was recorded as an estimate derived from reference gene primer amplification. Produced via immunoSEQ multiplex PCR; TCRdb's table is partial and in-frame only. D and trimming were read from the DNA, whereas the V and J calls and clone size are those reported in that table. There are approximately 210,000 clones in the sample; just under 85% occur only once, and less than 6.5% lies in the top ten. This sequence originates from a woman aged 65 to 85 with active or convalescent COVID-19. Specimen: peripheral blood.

CDR3 residues: CASSPLGQGALGGANVLTF. DNA of the CDR3: TGTGCCAGCAGCCCCCTGGGACAGGGGGCTCTAGGGGGGGCCAACGTCCTGACTTTC. V usage is TRBV5-5 and J usage is TRBJ2-6, with TRBD1 matching 12 bases. The CDR3 runs 19 residues. The V segment lost 4 bases and the J segment 4 bases; nucleotides outside the gene matches: 12. Germline loops: CDR1 SGHKS, CDR2 YYEKEE (reference sequence). The entire variable domain, with the rest obtained from reference TRBV5-5 and TRBJ2-6, is as follows: DAGVTQSPTHLIKTRGQQVTLRCSPISGHKSVSWYQQVLGQGPQFIFQYYEKEERGRGNFPDRFSARQFPNYSSELNVNALLLGDSALYLCASSPLGQGALGGANVLTFGAGSRLTVL.